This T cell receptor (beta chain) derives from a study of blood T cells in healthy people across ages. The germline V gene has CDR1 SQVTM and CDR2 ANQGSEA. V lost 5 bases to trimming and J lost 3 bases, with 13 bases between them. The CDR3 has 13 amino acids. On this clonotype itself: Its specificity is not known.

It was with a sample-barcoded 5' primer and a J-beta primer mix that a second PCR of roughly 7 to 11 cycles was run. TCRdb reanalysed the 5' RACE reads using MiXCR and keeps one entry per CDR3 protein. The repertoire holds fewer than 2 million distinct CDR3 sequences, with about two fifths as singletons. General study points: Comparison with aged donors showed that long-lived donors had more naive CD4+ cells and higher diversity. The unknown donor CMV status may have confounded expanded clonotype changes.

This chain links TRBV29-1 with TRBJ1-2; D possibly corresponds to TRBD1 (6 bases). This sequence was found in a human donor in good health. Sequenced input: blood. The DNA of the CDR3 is TGCAGCGTTACAACAGGGTTGGACTATGGCTACACCTTC. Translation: CSVTTGLDYGYTF.